A single T cell receptor beta chain is shown here with its context. The antigen remains unidentified. This CDR3 has 15 residues. Germline values: CDR1 SEHNR, CDR2 FQNEAQ (reference sequence). Trimming took 5 bases from V and 2 from J, leaving 16 bases between them. TCRdb itself ran the RT-PCR reads through MiXCR, one entry per CDR3 protein. The sample has approximately 530,000 distinct CDR3 sequences; 10% to 15% are singletons. The data were taken from a study of response to subunit inactivated influenza vaccine. Study-level points and caveats: Few additional T cells are recruited per seasonal influenza vaccination, authors suggested.

The sequenced sample was PBMCs from blood, obtained about 40 days after vaccination. The rearrangement links TRBV7-9 to TRBJ2-7; a possible D gene is TRBD2 (6 bases). The TCR originated in a man over 45 who received an inactivated influenza vaccine. The CDR3 region is CASSLTGVDPYEQYF. As DNA, the CDR3 is TGTGCCAGCAGCCTAACGGGGGTTGATCCCTACGAGCAGTACTTC. Together with reference TRBV7-9 and TRBJ2-7, the CDR3 gives the full variable domain: DTGVSQNPRHKITKRGQNVTFRCDPISEHNRLYWYRQTLGQGPEFLTYFQNEAQLEKSRLLSDRFSAERPKGSFSTLEIQRTEQGDSAMYLCASSLTGVDPYEQYFGPGTRLTVT.